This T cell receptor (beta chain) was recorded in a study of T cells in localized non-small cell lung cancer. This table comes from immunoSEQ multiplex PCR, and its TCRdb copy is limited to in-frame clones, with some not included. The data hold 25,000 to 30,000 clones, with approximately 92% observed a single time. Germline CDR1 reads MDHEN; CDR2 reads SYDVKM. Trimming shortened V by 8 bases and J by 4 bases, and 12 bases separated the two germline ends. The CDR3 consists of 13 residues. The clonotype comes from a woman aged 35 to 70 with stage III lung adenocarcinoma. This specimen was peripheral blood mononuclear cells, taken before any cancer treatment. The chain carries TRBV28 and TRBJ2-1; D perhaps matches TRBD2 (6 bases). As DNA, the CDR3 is TGTGCCAGCTCATCCGGGGGATACAATGAGCAGTTCTTC. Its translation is CASSSGGYNEQFF. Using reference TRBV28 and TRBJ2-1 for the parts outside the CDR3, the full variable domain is DVKVTQSSRYLVKRTGEKVFLECVQDMDHENMFWYRQDPGLGLRLIYFSYDVKMKEKGDIPEGYSVSREKKERFSLILESASTNQTSMYLCASSSGGYNEQFFGPGTRLTVL.